Presented here are 6 T cell receptor beta chains from one specimen sequenced in a study of blood T cell repertoires in COVID-19. Assay used: immunoSEQ multiplex PCR; TCRdb lists only in-frame clones, some missing. The sample lists around 160,000 clones; approximately 91% were seen once. The specimen was peripheral blood. The source of these receptors is a man between 18 and 35 years old with acute or convalescent COVID-19.

V and J are TRBV18 and TRBJ2-2; 8 bases align to TRBD1. J lost 6 bases, V lost 1 base, and 1 base had no gene match. Looked up from germline, CDR1 is KGHSH and CDR2 is LQKENI. This CDR3 contains 14 residues. The CDR3 DNA follows: TGTGCCAGCTCACCACAGGGACAGGCCGGGGAGCTGTTTTTT. As protein: CASSPQGQAGELFF.

This clone was recorded only once. The chain carries TRBV5-1 and TRBJ1-4, with TRBD1 matching 7 bases. From germline, CDR1 is SGHRS and CDR2 YFSETQ. This CDR3 is 14 amino acids long. With V trimmed by 5 bases and J by 7 bases, 8 bases remained unmatched. The CDR3 sequence is CASSLGAGGEKLFF. As DNA, the CDR3 is TGCGCCAGCAGTTTAGGGGCAGGGGGTGAAAAACTGTTTTTT.

The chain links TRBV3-1 (or the pseudogene TRBV3-2) to TRBJ1-3, with D hard to call. V lost 6 bases, J lost 1 base, and 13 bases lay in between. Per germline, CDR1 LGHDT and CDR2 YNNKEL (reference sequence). CDR3 length: 15 residues. The CDR3 is CASSRGVSSGNTIYF. In DNA, the CDR3 is TGTGCCAGCAGTCGGGGTGTTAGTTCTGGAAACACCATATATTTT.

The chain combines TRBV6-5 with TRBJ2-7; 8 positions match TRBD1. J was trimmed by 4 bases and V by 0 bases; bases with no gene match: 5. CDR1 MNHEY and CDR2 SVGAGI come from the germline V gene. CDR3 length: 15 amino acids. CDR3 nucleotides: TGTGCCAGCAGTTACTCCTCAGGGGGCGGGTACGAGCAGTACTTC. Translated, it gives CASSYSSGGGYEQYF.

This chain uses TRBV6-6 with TRBJ2-5, with 11 nucleotides matching TRBD2. CDR3 length: 16 amino acids. Unmatched junction bases numbered 9, after V lost 6 bases and J lost 3 bases. Germline V gives CDR1 MNHNY, CDR2 SVGAGI (reference sequence). As DNA, the CDR3 is TGTGCCAGCAGCCTAGGACTAGCGGGTAGGGAAGAGACCCAGTACTTC. Residues: CASSLGLAGREETQYF.

The chain uses TRBV19 and TRBJ2-7; D ambiguous. From germline, CDR1 is LNHDA and CDR2 SQIVND (reference sequence). CDR3 length: 18 amino acids. The CDR3 is CVSHLQPKFHISSYEQYF. The CDR3 DNA reads as TGTGTCTCCCACCTACAGCCCAAATTCCATATAAGCTCCTACGAGCAGTACTTC.